These T cell receptor beta chains were read from a single sample in a study of identifying expanded T cells in peripheral blood. Sequencing was performed with immunoSEQ multiplex PCR; in TCRdb, only in-frame clones are kept and a portion is missing. The table lists about 100,000 clones, roughly 88% of them singletons, with about 5.5% in the top ten. The sequenced sample was blood. The receptors come from a person aged 18-70 years in good health. The conserved cysteine and the conserved F or W are not part of the CDR3 here. Each record gives: J gene, clone size, V gene, CDR3 protein. Only some rows state a clone size, as once, few, many or a class for expanded clones.

>TRBJ1-5|NA|TRBV19
ASRVGGDQPQH
>TRBJ2-2|NA|TRBV27
AIPWTNTGELF
>TRBJ1-5|NA|TRBV19
ASTPEGYSNQPQH
>TRBJ1-1|few|TRBV11-3
ASSAGKGTEAF
>TRBJ1-1|once|TRBV7-3
ASSRGARDTEAF
>TRBJ2-4|few|TRBV5-1
ASSLEQGNIQY
>TRBJ2-4|NA|TRBV29-1
SVEAKGPGLAILIQY
>TRBJ2-3|NA|TRBV29-1
SVDRGEGTDTQY
>TRBJ1-1|NA|TRBV5-1
ASRVGGTNTEAF
>TRBJ1-1|NA|TRBV7-9
ASSFPVNEAF
>TRBJ2-1|NA|TRBV30
AWSPGTSDEQF
>TRBJ1-4|NA|TRBV10-3
AISESTNEKLF
>TRBJ1-5|NA|TRBV19
ASRRGGNQPQH
>TRBJ2-5|NA|TRBV10-3
AISMTSGRTETQY
>TRBJ2-7|once|TRBV9
ASSVGATYEQY
>TRBJ2-5|NA|TRBV7-2
ASSLAGSTGGSKTQY
>NA|NA|TRBV27
ASSPFPSYEQY
>TRBJ1-3|NA|TRBV15
ATSKLINGNTIY
>TRBJ2-1|once|TRBV6-1
ASSSRRGGYNEQF
>TRBJ1-5|NA|TRBV9
ASSPDSNQPQH
>TRBJ1-2|NA|TRBV19
ASSPGASYGYT
>TRBJ2-3|NA|TRBV4-1
ASSQELAGSTDTQY
>TRBJ1-4|NA|TRBV19
ASSYAGVVEKLF
>TRBJ2-3|NA|TRBV7-3
ASSASYTDTQY
>TRBJ2-6|NA|TRBV18
ASSPPGFSGANVLT
>TRBJ1-2|NA|TRBV5-6
ASSLSPGAAYGYT
>TRBJ1-1|NA|TRBV15
ATSSYREDTEAF
>TRBJ1-5|NA|TRBV15
ATNIYHSNQPQH
>TRBJ2-1|once|TRBV18
ASSPQGNNGEQF
>TRBJ1-2|NA|TRBV6-1
ASSERSTGGSGYGYT
>TRBJ1-4|NA|TRBV10-3
AISKEGNNEKLF
>TRBJ1-2|NA|TRBV18
ASSPGTGDLANYGYT
>TRBJ2-6|NA|TRBV4-3
ASSQAGRVSGANVLT
>TRBJ2-3|NA|TRBV30
AWSPSRTETSTDTQY
>TRBJ2-1|NA|TRBV27
ASSIRQYNEQF
>TRBJ1-4|NA|TRBV4-1
ASSQESRGSEKLF
>TRBJ2-5|NA|TRBV2
ASSELLPPGTQY
>TRBJ1-4|NA|TRBV7-2
ASSPQTGTGANEKLF
>TRBJ2-2|few|TRBV7-9
ASSLTSGSGELF
>TRBJ1-4|NA|TRBV15
ATSSPIWREREKLF
>TRBJ2-1|NA|TRBV18
ASRQSLGLNEQF
>TRBJ2-7|NA|TRBV7-9
ASSLARQGLLSYEQY
>TRBJ1-2|once|TRBV30
AWDKDRERGYT
>TRBJ1-4|NA|TRBV2
ASSKRQGMGEKLF
>TRBJ1-3|NA|TRBV7-2
ASSVQGGWDGNTIY
>TRBJ2-2|NA|TRBV5-5
ASSLGDTGELF
>TRBJ2-7|NA|TRBV7-9
ASSLKRADSYEQY
>TRBJ2-7|NA|TRBV4-2
ASSQFTGPGLSSYEQY
>TRBJ1-5|NA|TRBV6-1
ASSDRVSQPQH
>TRBJ2-7|once|TRBV15
ATSRAGGISYEQY
>TRBJ2-1|NA|TRBV4-2
ASSQDMTELAYNEQF
>TRBJ2-6|NA|TRBV27
ASSLSGLGANVLT
>TRBJ1-2|once|TRBV2
ASRAWDRGGYT
>TRBJ2-3|NA|TRBV10-2
ASSAGAGVTDTQY
>TRBJ1-1|NA|TRBV2
ASSDVGQTSNTEAF
>TRBJ1-1|NA|TRBV29-1
SVRGHLNTEAF
>TRBJ1-2|NA|TRBV6-5
ASRGTESMGYT